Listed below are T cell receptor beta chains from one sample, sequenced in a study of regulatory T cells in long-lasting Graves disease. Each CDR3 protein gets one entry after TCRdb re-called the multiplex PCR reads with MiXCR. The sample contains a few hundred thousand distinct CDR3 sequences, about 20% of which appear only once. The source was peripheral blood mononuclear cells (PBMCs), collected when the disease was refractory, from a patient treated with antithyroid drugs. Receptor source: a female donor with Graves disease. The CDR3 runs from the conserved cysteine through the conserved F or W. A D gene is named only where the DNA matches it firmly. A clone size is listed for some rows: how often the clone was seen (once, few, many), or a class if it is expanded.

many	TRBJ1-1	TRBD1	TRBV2	TGTGCCAGCAGTGAAATGGGACAGGTGGGAACTGAAGCTTTCTTT	CASSEMGQVGTEAFF
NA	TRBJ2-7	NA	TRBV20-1	TGCAGTGCTAGAGATCCTGACGGGCGGGGGACAACCTACGAGCAGTACTTC	CSARDPDGRGTTYEQYF
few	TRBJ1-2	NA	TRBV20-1	TGCAGTGCTAGGGAGGGGATTGGCTACACCTTC	CSAREGIGYTF
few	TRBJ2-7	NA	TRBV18	TGTGCCAGCTCCTCCGGGCGGGGATACTACGAGCAGTACTTC	CASSSGRGYYEQYF
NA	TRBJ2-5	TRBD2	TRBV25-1	TGTGCCAGCAAAGGGACTAGCCAAGAGACCCAGTACTTC	CASKGTSQETQYF
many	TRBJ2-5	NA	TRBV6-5	TGTGCCAGCAGTTACCCCAACGGCAGGGTGAGAGAGACCCAGTACTTC	CASSYPNGRVRETQYF
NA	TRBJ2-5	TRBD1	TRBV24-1	TGTGCCACCAGCGAAGGGACAGGGGGCCTGGAGACCCAGTACTTC	CATSEGTGGLETQYF
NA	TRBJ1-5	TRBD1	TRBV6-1	TGTGCCAGCAGTGGAACAGGGGGCTATAGCAATCAGCCCCAGCATTTT	CASSGTGGYSNQPQHF
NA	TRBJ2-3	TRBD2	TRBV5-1	TGCGCCAGCAGCTTGGGAGCGGGAGGCCTCACAGATACGCAGTATTTT	CASSLGAGGLTDTQYF
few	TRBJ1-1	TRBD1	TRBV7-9	TGTGCCAGCAGCTCGACAGGGTCGGGGGCTTTCTTT	CASSSTGSGAFF
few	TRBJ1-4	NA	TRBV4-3	TGCGCCAGCAGCCAAGATGAGGAAAAACTGTTTTTT	CASSQDEEKLFF
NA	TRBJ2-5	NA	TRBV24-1	TGTGCCACCAGTGATATAGGGAGTCGGGGTTCAAGGGAGACCCAGTACTTC	CATSDIGSRGSRETQYF
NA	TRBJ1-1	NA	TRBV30	TGTGCCTGGAGTGGATCAGGGAACACTGAAGCTTTCTTT	CAWSGSGNTEAFF
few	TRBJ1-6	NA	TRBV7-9	TGTGCCAGCAGCTACGGGTCGCGCAGGACAAATTCACCCCTCCACTTT	CASSYGSRRTNSPLHF
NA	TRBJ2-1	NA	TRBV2	TGTGCCAGCAGCCAGGGATACAATGAGCAGTTCTTC	CASSQGYNEQFF
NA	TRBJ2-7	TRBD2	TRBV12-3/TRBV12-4	TGTGCCAGCAGTTCCCCCTCCCCCACTAGCGGGAGAAACCACGAGCAGTACTTC	CASSSPSPTSGRNHEQYF
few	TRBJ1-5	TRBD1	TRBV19	TGTGCCAGTAGGGGGGCCGGGACAGGGACTTTAAATCAGCCCCAGCATTTT	CASRGAGTGTLNQPQHF
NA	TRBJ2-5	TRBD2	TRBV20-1	TGCAGTGCTAGAAGACTAGCGGAGATCCAAGAGACCCAGTACTTC	CSARRLAEIQETQYF
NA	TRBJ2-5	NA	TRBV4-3	TGCGCCAGCAGCCATACTCCTGGGGAGACCCAGTACTTC	CASSHTPGETQYF
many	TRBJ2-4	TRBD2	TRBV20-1	TGCAGTGCTAGAGGCGAAACGGGAGGACGGACGAACATTCAGTACTTC	CSARGETGGRTNIQYF
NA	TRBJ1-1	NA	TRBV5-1	TGCGCCAGCAGCTTGGACAGGGTGTCCGCTGAAGCTTTCTTT	CASSLDRVSAEAFF
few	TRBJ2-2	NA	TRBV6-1	TGTGCCAGCAGTGATAGGGGCAGGCCCACCGGGGAGCTGTTTTTT	CASSDRGRPTGELFF
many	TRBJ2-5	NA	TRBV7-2	TGTGCCAGCAGCCCCCTAGCAGGGGTGACCCAGTACTTC	CASSPLAGVTQYF